The entry below describes one T cell receptor beta chain. As yet, its antigen is unknown. This entry is derived from a study of monozygotic twins with inflammatory bowel disease. Study-level findings and limits: Subtypes among T cells remained indistinguishable. Especially with disease activity, IBD patients shared fewer clonotypes with others than healthy twins did.

TCRdb reprocessed the 5' RACE reads; each CDR3 protein has one entry and no DNA is given. This sample's table reports some 160,000 distinct CDR3 sequences. The CDR3 runs 13 residues. The V gene's germline CDR1 is MNHEY and CDR2 SMNVEV (reference sequence). The rearrangement joins TRBV27 to TRBJ2-7. The TCR was taken from a human donor with ulcerative colitis or Crohn's disease, or a healthy co-twin of an affected twin (not recorded which). Sequenced material: blood. The chain's CDR3 is CASSLIRSNEQYF.